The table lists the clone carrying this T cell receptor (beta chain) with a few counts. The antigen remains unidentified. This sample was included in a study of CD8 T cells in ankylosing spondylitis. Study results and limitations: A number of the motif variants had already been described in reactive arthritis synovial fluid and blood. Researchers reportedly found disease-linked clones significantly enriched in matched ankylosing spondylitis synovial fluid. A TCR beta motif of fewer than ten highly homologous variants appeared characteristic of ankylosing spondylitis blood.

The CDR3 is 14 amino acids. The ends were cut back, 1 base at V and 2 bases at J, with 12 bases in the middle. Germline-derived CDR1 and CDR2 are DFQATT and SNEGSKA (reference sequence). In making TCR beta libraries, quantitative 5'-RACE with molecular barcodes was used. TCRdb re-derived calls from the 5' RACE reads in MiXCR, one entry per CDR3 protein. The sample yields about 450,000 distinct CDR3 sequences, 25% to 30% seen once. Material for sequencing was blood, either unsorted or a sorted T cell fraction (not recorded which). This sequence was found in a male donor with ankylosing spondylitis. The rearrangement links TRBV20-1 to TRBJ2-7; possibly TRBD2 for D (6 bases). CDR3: CSARVEGGPYEQYF. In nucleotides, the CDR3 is TGCAGTGCTAGAGTGGAGGGCGGTCCCTACGAGCAGTACTTC.